Below, one T cell receptor beta chain is given with its context. The target antigen is unknown. The germline V and J ends were trimmed by 2 bases and 0 bases, with 6 bases remaining between them. The CDR3 consists of 14 residues. Germline V lookup: CDR1 SGDLS, CDR2 YYNGEE. Clones were read by immunoSEQ multiplex PCR, and TCRdb kept only the in-frame ones, dropping some. The table records approximately 87,000 clones, 92% of them present only once. The data were obtained in a study of OX40 agonist ivuxolimab in advanced cancers. Looking at the study overall: Partial responses occurred in three patients (one hepatocellular carcinoma, two cutaneous melanoma). Study outcomes and limitations: The 0.1-3.0 mg/kg partial responders had among the lowest clonal expansion.

The material was CD4+ or CD8+ T cells sorted from blood, obtained in a trial of the OX40 agonist ivuxolimab. The sequence was collected from an adult with an advanced solid tumor such as melanoma, head and neck, liver or kidney cancer. V gene TRBV9 combines with J gene TRBJ1-3; D is unresolved. As DNA, the CDR3 is TGTGCCAGCAGCGTCCGGGGCTCTGGAAACACCATATATTTT. It is translated as CASSVRGSGNTIYF. The entire variable domain, with the rest obtained from reference TRBV9 and TRBJ1-3, is as follows: DSGVTQTPKHLITATGQRVTLRCSPRSGDLSVYWYQQSLDQGLQFLIQYYNGEERAKGNILERFSAQQFPDLHSELNLSSLELGDSALYFCASSVRGSGNTIYFGEGSWLTVV.